This T cell receptor beta chain is drawn from a study of OX40 agonist ivuxolimab in advanced cancers. Study-level information: Patients were dosed intravenously with ivuxolimab at 0.01 to 10 mg/kg every 2 weeks. The study's findings and limits: The 0.1-3.0 mg/kg partial responders had among the lowest clonal expansion.

Germline V lookup: CDR1 MNHEY, CDR2 SVGAGI. CDR3 length: 16 residues. Trimming removed 0 bases from V and 0 bases from J, with 8 bases in between. Sequenced by immunoSEQ multiplex PCR; TCRdb stores in-frame clones only, minus some. The sample has around 40,000 clones; 82% are singletons. The table lists this clone with a count of one. Its specificity is not known. The material was CD4+ or CD8+ T cells sorted from blood, obtained in a trial of the OX40 agonist ivuxolimab. The gene calls are TRBV6-5 and TRBJ1-4, with unresolved D. The TCR was taken from an adult with an advanced solid tumor such as melanoma, head and neck, liver or kidney cancer. CDR3 sequence reads: CASSYSWITTNEKLFF. The DNA of the CDR3 is TGTGCCAGCAGTTACTCTTGGATCACAACTAATGAAAAACTGTTTTTT.